Shown below are 30 T cell receptor beta chains from a single sample sequenced in a study of PD-1 and CTLA-4 blockade in melanoma. Data came from immunoSEQ multiplex PCR; TCRdb stores just in-frame clones and leaves some out. The sample includes 32,000 or so clones, less than 90% of them seen just once. The material was CD8+ T cells from peripheral blood, obtained before anti-PD-1 treatment. All receptors come from a human donor with melanoma.

This rearrangement joins TRBV7-9 to TRBJ2-7; 8 nucleotides align to TRBD1. CDR1 and CDR2 from the germline V gene are SEHNR and FQNEAQ (reference sequence). V lost 3 bases and J lost 7; bases outside the gene matches: 5. This CDR3 comprises 13 residues. The CDR3 region is CASSFAGGPEQYF. CDR3 DNA: TGTGCCAGCAGCTTTGCAGGGGGCCCGGAGCAGTACTTC. Full variable domain (outside the CDR3, taken from reference TRBV7-9 and TRBJ2-7): DTGVSQNPRHKITKRGQNVTFRCDPISEHNRLYWYRQTLGQGPEFLTYFQNEAQLEKSRLLSDRFSAERPKGSFSTLEIQRTEQGDSAMYLCASSFAGGPEQYFGPGTRLTVT.

The V call is TRBV7-2, the J call TRBJ2-5, with D possibly TRBD2 on 6 matching bases. The length of the CDR3 is 14 residues. V lost 7 bases, J lost 5 bases, and 17 bases lay in between. Germline CDR1 SGHTA, CDR2 FQGNSA. CDR3 sequence reads: CASKEDRERETQYF. CDR3 in DNA: TGTGCCAGCAAGGAGGACCGGGAGAGGGAGACCCAGTACTTC.

CDR3 sequence (DNA): TGTGCCAGCAGAAGTGGTAGCAATCAGCCCCAGCATTTT. This sequence encodes CASRSGSNQPQHF. V gene TRBV6-5 combines with J gene TRBJ1-5, with D unclear. The V gene's germline CDR1 is MNHEY and CDR2 SVGAGI. There are 13 residues in the CDR3. Trimming took off 6 bases at V and 0 bases at J, with 6 bases between the two ends.

The chain recombines TRBV3-1 (or the pseudogene TRBV3-2) with TRBJ2-7; 8 bases match TRBD1. The junction had 6 bases not matched to a gene; V was cut back by 0 bases and J by 5 bases. The CDR3 is 15 residues long. The germline CDR1 and CDR2 sequences are LGHDT and YNNKEL (reference sequence). Written as DNA, the CDR3 is TGTGCCAGCAGCCAAGATCGACAGGGGAAGGACGAGCAGTACTTC. This translates into CASSQDRQGKDEQYF.

V gene TRBV19 combines with J gene TRBJ2-3; D gene uncertain. Trimming removed 4 bases at V and 5 bases at J, with 7 bases between. The CDR3 consists of 12 residues. From germline, CDR1 is LNHDA and CDR2 SQIVND (reference sequence). The CDR3 region has the DNA TGTGCCAGTAGTACCCCCAGAGATACGCAGTATTTT. Its protein product is CASSTPRDTQYF.

The CDR3: CAWSEGQAAPLHF. CDR3 bases: TGTGCCTGGAGCGAGGGACAGGCCGCCCCCCTCCACTTT. The chain couples TRBV30 to TRBJ1-6; TRBD1 matches 8 bases. V lost 3 bases to trimming and J lost 13 bases; unmatched junction nucleotides: 8. Germline V gene data show CDR1 as GTSNPN and CDR2 as SVGIG (reference sequence). This CDR3 spans 13 amino acids.

This chain uses TRBV4-1 with TRBJ1-1; D unclear. V was clipped by 1 base and J by 5 bases, with 14 bases between them. CDR1 is MGHRA and CDR2 is YSYEKL in the germline V gene. CDR3 length equals 15 residues. CDR3 DNA: TGCGCCAGCAGCCAAGGGGCAGAACGAACGACTGAAGCTTTCTTT. It translates to CASSQGAERTTEAFF.

The V and J genes are TRBV27 and TRBJ1-1, with D maybe TRBD1 (5 bases). V was cut by 11 bases and J by 2 bases, with 15 bases left in between. Germline-derived CDR1 and CDR2 are MNHEY and SMNVEV (reference sequence). This CDR3 contains 13 residues. The CDR3 region is CAFEGVVNTEAFF. The CDR3 DNA follows: TGTGCCTTCGAAGGGGTGGTTAACACTGAAGCTTTCTTT.

The chain uses TRBV29-1 and TRBJ2-2; 9 nucleotides match TRBD2. Per germline, CDR1 SQVTM and CDR2 ANQGSEA. Unmatched junction bases numbered 8, after V lost 2 bases and J lost 7 bases. The CDR3 is 15 amino acids. The CDR3 DNA sequence: TGCAGCGTTGAAAGGGCGGGAGGGCCCCACGGGGAGCTGTTTTTT. Translated: CSVERAGGPHGELFF.

V usage is TRBV11-2 and J usage is TRBJ2-7; D gene unclear. Germline assignment: CDR1 SGHAT and CDR2 FQNNGV. CDR3 length: 12 amino acids. The ends were cut back, 6 bases at V and 1 base at J, with 7 bases in the middle. The chain's CDR3 is CASSPTSYEQYF. The CDR3 DNA reads TGTGCCAGCAGTCCTACGTCCTACGAGCAGTACTTC. Looking up the rest from reference TRBV11-2 and TRBJ2-7 gives the full variable domain: EAGVAQSPRYKIIEKRQSVAFWCNPISGHATLYWYQQILGQGPKLLIQFQNNGVVDDSQLPKDRFSAERLKGVDSTLKIQPAKLEDSAVYLCASSPTSYEQYFGPGTRLTVT.

The rearrangement uses TRBV27 and TRBJ2-5; 7 nucleotides line up with TRBD2. Germline V lookup: CDR1 MNHEY, CDR2 SMNVEV (reference sequence). This CDR3 has 16 amino acids. V lost 8 bases, J lost 1 base, and 13 bases stayed unmatched. The CDR3 DNA reads TGTGCCAGCCGATCTCTTTTAGCGGGTTTCCAAGAGACCCAGTACTTC. Protein: CASRSLLAGFQETQYF.

J is TRBJ2-1 and V is TRBV19; TRBD1 aligns across 10 bases. J gave up 6 bases and V 5 bases, and 7 bases lay outside the gene matches. In germline, CDR1 is LNHDA, CDR2 SQIVND (reference sequence). The CDR3 runs to 15 residues. DNA of the CDR3: TGTGCCAGTAGTCAGGACAGGGGGACGGGCAATGAGCAGTTCTTC. Amino acids: CASSQDRGTGNEQFF.

The J gene is TRBJ2-7, the V gene TRBV13; D is unclear. Per germline, CDR1 PRHDT and CDR2 FYEKMQ (reference sequence). Trimming took 0 bases from V and 4 from J, leaving 7 bases between them. The length of the CDR3 is 13 residues. The DNA of the CDR3 is TGTGCCAGCAGCTTAGGGGTCCTTTACGAGCAGTACTTC. Amino acid sequence: CASSLGVLYEQYF.

The rearrangement links TRBV4-1 to TRBJ2-5, with a possible D match to TRBD2 (5 bases). CDR3 length: 11 residues. Germline CDR1 is MGHRA and CDR2 is YSYEKL. Trimming removed 6 bases from V and 4 bases from J, with 6 bases in between. CDR3 amino acids: CASRAGETQYF. The CDR3 coding sequence is TGCGCCAGCAGGGCGGGAGAGACCCAGTACTTC.

V gene TRBV28 combines with J gene TRBJ1-2; D uncertain. Trimming took off 5 bases at V and 3 bases at J, with 4 bases between the two ends. The CDR3 is 11 residues long. Germline assignment: CDR1 MDHEN and CDR2 SYDVKM. The CDR3 coding sequence is TGTGCCAGCAGTCCGGACTATGGCTACACCTTC. As protein: CASSPDYGYTF.

The chain's CDR3 is CASTDRGTEKLFF. CDR3 nucleotide sequence: TGCGCCAGCACGGACAGGGGTACTGAAAAACTGTTTTTT. The genes are TRBV10-2 and TRBJ1-4; 9 bases fit TRBD1. V gave up 7 bases and J gave up 7 bases; unmatched junction bases: 4. This CDR3 contains 13 residues. The germline CDR1 and CDR2 sequences are WSHSY and SAAADI.

V gene TRBV4-1 combines with J gene TRBJ2-2; D unclear. V lost 3 bases and J 4 bases, leaving 12 bases between the germline ends. The CDR3 spans 15 residues. Germline V gene lookup returns CDR1 MGHRA and CDR2 YSYEKL. This CDR3 is CASSQERASTGELFF. The DNA for the CDR3 is TGCGCCAGCAGCCAGGAAAGGGCTTCCACCGGGGAGCTGTTTTTT.

The chain joins TRBV27 to TRBJ2-1; 8 nucleotides line up with TRBD1. CDR1 MNHEY and CDR2 SMNVEV come from the germline V gene (reference sequence). J lost 7 bases, V lost 2 bases, and 1 base had no gene match. CDR3 length: 13 residues. CDR3 protein: CASSLNRGNEQFF. The CDR3 DNA is TGTGCCAGCAGTTTAAACAGGGGGAATGAGCAGTTCTTC.

V and J are TRBV19 and TRBJ1-4; D gene unclear. The CDR3 loop spans 13 amino acids. Looked up from germline, CDR1 is LNHDA and CDR2 is SQIVND (reference sequence). Trimming shortened V by 5 bases and J by 2 bases, and 6 bases separated the two germline ends. CDR3 residues: CASSPATNEKLFF. The CDR3 DNA follows: TGTGCCAGTAGTCCCGCCACTAATGAAAAACTGTTTTTT.

The chain carries TRBV4-1 and TRBJ2-1; 12 bases align to TRBD1. The V gene's germline CDR1 is MGHRA and CDR2 YSYEKL. V shed 3 bases and J 6 bases; nucleotides not matched to a gene: 3. CDR3 size: 15 residues. The CDR3 nucleotides read TGCGCCAGCAGCCAGGGGACAGGGGGCGGCAATGAGCAGTTCTTC. Translating it yields CASSQGTGGGNEQFF.

CDR3 region: CSARDYNEQFF. Written as DNA, the CDR3 is TGCAGTGCTAGAGACTACAATGAGCAGTTCTTC. V gene TRBV20-1 combines with J gene TRBJ2-1; D uncertain. The germline gives CDR1 DFQATT, CDR2 SNEGSKA (reference sequence). The CDR3 extends over 11 amino acids. The V and J ends lost 0 bases and 3 bases respectively, with 0 bases between them.

The genes are TRBV28 and TRBJ2-3; the D gene is possibly TRBD2 (5 bases). Germline values: CDR1 MDHEN, CDR2 SYDVKM. V lost 5 bases and J lost 2, with 14 bases in between. The CDR3 is 15 residues long. CDR3 sequence (DNA): TGTGCCAGCAGTCTAACTAGTGACAACACAGATACGCAGTATTTT. This translates into CASSLTSDNTDTQYF. Drawing the rest from reference TRBV28 and TRBJ2-3, the complete variable domain is DVKVTQSSRYLVKRTGEKVFLECVQDMDHENMFWYRQDPGLGLRLIYFSYDVKMKEKGDIPEGYSVSREKKERFSLILESASTNQTSMYLCASSLTSDNTDTQYFGPGTRLTVL.

The rearrangement joins TRBV27 to TRBJ1-2; D gene unclear. Germline CDR1 and CDR2: MNHEY and SMNVEV (reference sequence). V shed 3 bases and J shed 0 bases, with 8 bases lying between them. CDR3 length: 14 amino acids. CDR3 nucleotide sequence: TGTGCCAGCAGTTTCTTGGGGACTAACTATGGCTACACCTTC. It translates to CASSFLGTNYGYTF.

This clone was observed a few times. The rearrangement links TRBV27 to TRBJ1-5; maybe TRBD1 (6 bases). The germline V and J ends were trimmed by 2 bases and 4 bases, with 15 bases remaining between them. This CDR3 comprises 16 residues. The germline gives CDR1 MNHEY, CDR2 SMNVEV (reference sequence). The CDR3 protein is CASSLSRQAGNQPQHF. As DNA, the CDR3 is TGTGCCAGCAGTTTAAGCCGACAGGCGGGAAATCAGCCCCAGCATTTT.

The V gene is TRBV30, the J gene TRBJ2-7, with TRBD1 identical over 7 bases. Per germline, CDR1 GTSNPN and CDR2 SVGIG (reference sequence). The CDR3 runs to 14 residues. After removal of 1 base from V and 5 bases from J, the junction contained 8 bases not matched to a gene. Written as DNA, the CDR3 is TGTGCCTGGAGTGGGTCACAGGGGACCCACGAGCAGTACTTC. Its translation is CAWSGSQGTHEQYF. Filled out from reference TRBV30 and TRBJ2-7, the complete variable domain reads SQTIHQWPATLVQPVGSPLSLECTVEGTSNPNLYWYRQAAGRGLQLLFYSVGIGQISSEVPQNLSASRPQDRQFILSSKKLLLSDSGFYLCAWSGSQGTHEQYFGPGTRLTVT.

This clone has just one count. V gene TRBV27 combines with J gene TRBJ2-5; 8 nucleotides match TRBD1. J lost 2 bases, V lost 5 bases, and 7 bases had no gene match. This CDR3 is built from 15 residues. In germline, CDR1 is MNHEY, CDR2 SMNVEV (reference sequence). CDR3 nucleotides: TGTGCCAGCAGTGAGTGGACAGGGATACAAGAGACCCAGTACTTC. Its protein is CASSEWTGIQETQYF.

V gene TRBV29-1 combines with J gene TRBJ2-3; D uncertain. Per the germline V gene, CDR1 is SQVTM and CDR2 is ANQGSEA. This CDR3 comprises 12 residues. Trimming cost V 2 bases and J 6 bases, with 9 bases left between them. Here the CDR3 reads CSVELLGDTQYF. DNA of the CDR3: TGCAGCGTTGAACTTCTAGGGGATACGCAGTATTTT.

The chain couples TRBV28 to TRBJ2-2; TRBD2 matches 8 bases. CDR1 is MDHEN, CDR2 SYDVKM, per germline. V lost 7 bases and J lost 0; bases outside the gene matches: 7. This CDR3 is 16 amino acids long. The DNA for the CDR3 is TGTGCCAGCACCAACCGGGGGGGGACGAACACCGGGGAGCTGTTTTTT. Amino acid sequence: CASTNRGGTNTGELFF.

The chain links TRBV13 to TRBJ2-1, with 13 bases lining up with TRBD2. The germline V gene has CDR1 PRHDT and CDR2 FYEKMQ (reference sequence). V shed 2 bases, J shed 5 bases, and the junction held 9 bases outside the gene matches. The CDR3 runs to 18 residues. For the CDR3, the DNA is TGTGCCAGCAGCTTAAAGGGGGCGGGACTAGCGGGGAACAATGAGCAGTTCTTC. Amino acids: CASSLKGAGLAGNNEQFF.

This clone was seen more than once but under ten times. The V gene is TRBV28, the J gene TRBJ2-3; D remains ambiguous. The germline CDR1 and CDR2 sequences are MDHEN and SYDVKM. The CDR3 runs 14 residues. V lost 3 bases to trimming and J lost 6 bases, with 13 bases between them. The CDR3, as DNA: TGTGCCAGCAGTTTCCCCGCCTTGGCCGATACGCAGTATTTT. This codes for CASSFPALADTQYF.